Shown below are 11 T cell receptor beta chains from a single sample sequenced in a study of cytotoxic CD8 clonotypes in ibrutinib-treated CLL. Sequencing was performed with immunoSEQ multiplex PCR; in TCRdb, only in-frame clones are kept and a portion is missing. This table has roughly 45,000 clones, over 50% appearing once. The source was PBMCs, collected after 24 months of ibrutinib treatment. The receptors come from a human donor with chronic lymphocytic leukemia.

This chain uses TRBV27 with TRBJ2-1; D possibly uses TRBD1 or TRBD2 (7 bases each). Looked up from germline, CDR1 is MNHEY and CDR2 is SMNVEV (reference sequence). The CDR3 covers 12 residues. The V end lost 3 bases, the J end lost 10 bases, and 10 bases lay between the germline ends. The CDR3 loop is CASSFQGGEQFF. The CDR3, as DNA: TGTGCCAGCAGTTTTCAGGGGGGGGAGCAGTTCTTC.

The V and J genes are TRBV28 and TRBJ1-1; 8 bases agree with TRBD1. Trimming removed 0 bases from V and 8 bases from J; junction bases left unmatched: 11. Germline CDR1 MDHEN, CDR2 SYDVKM. The CDR3 totals 16 residues. DNA of the CDR3: TGTGCCAGCAGTTTATGGGGGCCAGGGGGCTTGGCCGAAGCTTTCTTT. Translated, it gives CASSLWGPGGLAEAFF.

V usage is TRBV6-6 and J usage is TRBJ2-4; D possibly corresponds to TRBD1 (6 bases). V was clipped by 6 bases and J by 2 bases, with 14 bases between them. Germline assignment: CDR1 MNHNY and CDR2 SVGAGI (reference sequence). CDR3 length equals 15 residues. CDR3 in DNA: TGTGCCAGCAGCTCCCCCGGGACAACCAAAAACATTCAGTACTTC. Translating it yields CASSSPGTTKNIQYF.

The V call is TRBV30, the J call TRBJ1-3; D is uncertain. The germline V gene encodes CDR1 GTSNPN and CDR2 SVGIG (reference sequence). The V and J ends lost 5 bases and 2 bases respectively, with 25 bases between them. The CDR3 extends over 18 amino acids. The DNA of the CDR3 is TGTGCCTGGTCGCACCCTGTCCTGACCATATCTACTGGAAACACCATATATTTT. Amino acid sequence: CAWSHPVLTISTGNTIYF.

The chain links TRBV6-6 to TRBJ1-2; unclear D gene. The length of the CDR3 is 11 residues. Trimming shortened V by 10 bases and J by 5 bases, and 11 bases separated the two germline ends. Germline V lookup: CDR1 MNHNY, CDR2 SVGAGI (reference sequence). The CDR3 nucleotides read TGTGCCACAGCTGGAGAATATGGCTACACCTTC. It yields the protein CATAGEYGYTF.

This clone was picked up a small number of times. The chain links TRBV5-6 to TRBJ2-3; D ambiguous. V lost 1 base, J lost 3 bases, and 6 bases lay in between. There are 13 residues in the CDR3. Germline CDR1 and CDR2: SGHDT and YYEEEE. The CDR3 spells CASSLKGTDTQYF. CDR3 bases: TGTGCCAGCAGCTTGAAGGGAACAGATACGCAGTATTTT.

The chain combines TRBV18 with TRBJ2-2; weak D call: TRBD1 (5 bases). Trimming shortened V by 1 base and J by 5 bases, and 8 bases separated the two germline ends. Looked up from germline, CDR1 is KGHSH and CDR2 is LQKENI. The CDR3 runs 14 residues. CDR3 bases: TGTGCCAGCTCACCACGGGGCTTGACCGGGGAGCTGTTTTTT. Amino acid sequence: CASSPRGLTGELFF.

CDR3 nucleotides: TGTGCCAGTAGTATGGTGCGGGGACAAGGCAATCAGCCCCAGCATTTT. This codes for CASSMVRGQGNQPQHF. The chain couples TRBV19 to TRBJ1-5; maybe TRBD1 (6 bases). V lost 3 bases and J 2 bases, leaving 14 bases between the germline ends. Germline V gene lookup returns CDR1 LNHDA and CDR2 SQIVND (reference sequence). CDR3 length: 16 residues. The full variable domain, rest sourced from reference TRBV19 and TRBJ1-5, is DGGITQSPKYLFRKEGQNVTLSCEQNLNHDAMYWYRQDPGQGLRLIYYSQIVNDFQKGDIAEGYSVSREKKESFPLTVTSAQKNPTAFYLCASSMVRGQGNQPQHFGDGTRLSIL.

V and J are TRBV27 and TRBJ2-7; D is ambiguous. The CDR3 runs 11 residues. V was shortened by 4 bases and J by 2 bases, with 3 bases between the two germline ends. Germline V gene lookup returns CDR1 MNHEY and CDR2 SMNVEV (reference sequence). The CDR3 reads CASSSTYEQYF. DNA of the CDR3: TGTGCCAGCAGTTCCACCTACGAGCAGTACTTC.

The chain uses TRBV4-2 and TRBJ2-3, with D perhaps matching TRBD1 or TRBD2 (5 bases each). The germline V gene has CDR1 LGHNA and CDR2 YNFKEQ. V dropped 0 bases and J dropped 4 bases, with 8 bases sitting between them. CDR3 length: 14 residues. CDR3 amino acids: CASSQEGPADTQYF. The CDR3 region has the DNA TGTGCCAGCAGCCAAGAGGGACCGGCAGATACGCAGTATTTT.

The chain has TRBV6-4 and TRBJ2-1; D call uncertain. Germline V gene sequence: CDR1 MRHNA, CDR2 SNTAGT. The CDR3 contains 13 residues. Trimming cost V 4 bases and J 2 bases, with 6 bases left between them. The DNA for the CDR3 is TGTGCCAGCAGTGTAGGAGCCTACAATGAGCAGTTCTTC. Translation gives CASSVGAYNEQFF.